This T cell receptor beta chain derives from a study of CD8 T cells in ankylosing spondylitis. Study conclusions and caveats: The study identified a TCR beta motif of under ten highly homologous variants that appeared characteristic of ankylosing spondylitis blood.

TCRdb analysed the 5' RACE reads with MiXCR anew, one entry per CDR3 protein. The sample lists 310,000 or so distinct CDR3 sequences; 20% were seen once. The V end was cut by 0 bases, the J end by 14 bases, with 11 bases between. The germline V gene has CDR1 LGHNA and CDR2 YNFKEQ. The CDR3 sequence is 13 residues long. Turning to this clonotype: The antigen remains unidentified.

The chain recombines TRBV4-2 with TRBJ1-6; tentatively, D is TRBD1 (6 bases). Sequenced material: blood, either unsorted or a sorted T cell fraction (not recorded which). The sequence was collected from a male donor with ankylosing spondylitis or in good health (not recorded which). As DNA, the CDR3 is TGTGCCAGCAGCCAAGATCGGGGGGCAACCCTCCACTTT. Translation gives CASSQDRGATLHF.